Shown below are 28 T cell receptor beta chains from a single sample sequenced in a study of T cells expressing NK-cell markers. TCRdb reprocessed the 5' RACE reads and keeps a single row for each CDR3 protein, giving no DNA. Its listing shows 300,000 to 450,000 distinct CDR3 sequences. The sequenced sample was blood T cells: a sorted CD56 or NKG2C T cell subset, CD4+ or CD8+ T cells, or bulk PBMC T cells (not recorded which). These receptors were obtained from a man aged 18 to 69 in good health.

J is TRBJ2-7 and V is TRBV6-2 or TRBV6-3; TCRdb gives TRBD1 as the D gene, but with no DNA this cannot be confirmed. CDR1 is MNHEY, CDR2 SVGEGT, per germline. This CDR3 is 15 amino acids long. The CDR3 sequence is CASSSLGTEFYEQYF.

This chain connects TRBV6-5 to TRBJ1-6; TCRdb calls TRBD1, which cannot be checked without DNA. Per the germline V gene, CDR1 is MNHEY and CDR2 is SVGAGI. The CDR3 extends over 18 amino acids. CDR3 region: CASSYSIVGVRGSSPLHF.

The CDR3 sequence: CASRDRLAGSTRPSYEQYF. This sequence joins TRBV6-4 and TRBJ2-7; TCRdb gives TRBD2 as the D gene, but with no DNA this cannot be confirmed. This CDR3 has 19 residues. Germline lookup yields CDR1 MRHNA and CDR2 SNTAGT.

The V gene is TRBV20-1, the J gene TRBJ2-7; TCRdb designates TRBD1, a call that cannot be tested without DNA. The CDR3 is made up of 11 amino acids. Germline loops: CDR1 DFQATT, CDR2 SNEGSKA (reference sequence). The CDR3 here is CSARGDYEQYF.

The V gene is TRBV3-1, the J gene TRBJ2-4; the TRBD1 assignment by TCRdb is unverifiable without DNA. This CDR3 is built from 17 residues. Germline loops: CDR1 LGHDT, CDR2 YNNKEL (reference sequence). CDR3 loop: CASSPAGAGEAKNIQYF.

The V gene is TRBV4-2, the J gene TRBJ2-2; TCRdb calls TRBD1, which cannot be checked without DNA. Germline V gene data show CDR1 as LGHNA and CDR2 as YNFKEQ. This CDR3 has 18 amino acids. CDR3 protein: CASSQKPPGVANTGELFF.

Here the CDR3 reads CSARVEGGLPNYGYTF. The chain recombines TRBV20-1 with TRBJ1-2; absent DNA, TCRdb's TRBD1 call cannot be checked. This CDR3 region has 16 residues. Germline lookup yields CDR1 DFQATT and CDR2 SNEGSKA (reference sequence).

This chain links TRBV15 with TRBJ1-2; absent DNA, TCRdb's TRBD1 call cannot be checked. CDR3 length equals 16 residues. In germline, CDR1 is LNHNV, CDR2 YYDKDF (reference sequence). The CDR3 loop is CATSKETGRGYEGYTF.

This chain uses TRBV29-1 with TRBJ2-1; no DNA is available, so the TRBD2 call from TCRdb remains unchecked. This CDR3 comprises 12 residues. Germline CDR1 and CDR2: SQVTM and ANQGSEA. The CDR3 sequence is CSVQSPGDEQFF.

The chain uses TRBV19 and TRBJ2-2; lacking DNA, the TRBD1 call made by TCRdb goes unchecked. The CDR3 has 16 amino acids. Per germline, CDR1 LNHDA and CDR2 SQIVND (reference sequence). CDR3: CASRETGTGRSGELFF.

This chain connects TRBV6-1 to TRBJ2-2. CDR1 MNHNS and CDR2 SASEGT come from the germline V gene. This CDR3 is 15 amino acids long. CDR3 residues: CASSGTQYGTGELFF.

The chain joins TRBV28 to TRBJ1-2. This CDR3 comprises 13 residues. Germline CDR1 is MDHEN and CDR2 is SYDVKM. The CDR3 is CASSQPLDYGYTF.

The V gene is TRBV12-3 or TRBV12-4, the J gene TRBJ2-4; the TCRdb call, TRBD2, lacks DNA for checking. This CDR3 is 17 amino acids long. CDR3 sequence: CASNPGTSGARGNIQYF.

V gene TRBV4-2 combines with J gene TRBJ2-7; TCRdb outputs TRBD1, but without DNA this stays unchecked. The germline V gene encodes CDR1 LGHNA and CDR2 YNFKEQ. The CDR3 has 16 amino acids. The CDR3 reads CASSQDQGGSPYEQYF.

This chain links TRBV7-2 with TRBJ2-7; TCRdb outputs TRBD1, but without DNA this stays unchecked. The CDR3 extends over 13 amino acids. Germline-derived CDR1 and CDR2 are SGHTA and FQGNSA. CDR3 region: CASSPGQGVYQYF.

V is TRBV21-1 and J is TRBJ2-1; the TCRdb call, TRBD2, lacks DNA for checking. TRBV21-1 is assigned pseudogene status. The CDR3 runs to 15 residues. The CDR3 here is CASPLESGGLNEQFF.

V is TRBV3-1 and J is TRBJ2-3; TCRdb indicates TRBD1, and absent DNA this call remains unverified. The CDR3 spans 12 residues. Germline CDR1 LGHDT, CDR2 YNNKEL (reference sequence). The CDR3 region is CASGRGTDTQYF.

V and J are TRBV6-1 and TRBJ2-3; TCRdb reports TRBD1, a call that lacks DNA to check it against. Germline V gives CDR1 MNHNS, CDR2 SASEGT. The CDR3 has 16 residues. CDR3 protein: CASTDRGRIVEDTQYF.

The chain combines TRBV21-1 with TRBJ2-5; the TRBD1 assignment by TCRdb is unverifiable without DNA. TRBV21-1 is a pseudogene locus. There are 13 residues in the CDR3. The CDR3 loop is CASSPKRGETQYF.

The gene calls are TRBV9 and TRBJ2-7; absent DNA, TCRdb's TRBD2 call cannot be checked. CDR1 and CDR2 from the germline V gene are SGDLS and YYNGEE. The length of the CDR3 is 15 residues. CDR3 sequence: CASSVGLAGTYEQYF.

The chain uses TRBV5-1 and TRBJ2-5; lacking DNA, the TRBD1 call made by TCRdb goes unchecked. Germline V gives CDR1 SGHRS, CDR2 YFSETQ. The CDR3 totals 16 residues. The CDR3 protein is CASSLSPMSAGETQYF.

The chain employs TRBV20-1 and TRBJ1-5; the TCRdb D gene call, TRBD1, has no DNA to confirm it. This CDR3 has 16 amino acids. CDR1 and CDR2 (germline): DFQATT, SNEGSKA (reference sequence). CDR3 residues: CSARVKGQGDGQPQHF.

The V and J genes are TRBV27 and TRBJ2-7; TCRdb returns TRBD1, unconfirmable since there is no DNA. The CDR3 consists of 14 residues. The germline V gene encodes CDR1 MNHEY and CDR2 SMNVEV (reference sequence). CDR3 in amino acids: CASSADRVANEQYF.

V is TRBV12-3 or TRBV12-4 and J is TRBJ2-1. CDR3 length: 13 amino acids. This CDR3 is CASSRGSYNEQFF.

Here the CDR3 reads CAIHRSPGVNTEAFF. The rearrangement links TRBV7-8 to TRBJ1-1. Germline assignment: CDR1 SGHVS and CDR2 FQNEAQ. The CDR3 contains 15 residues. Looking up the rest from reference TRBV7-8 and TRBJ1-1 gives the full variable domain: GAGVSQSPRYKVAKRGQDVALRCDPISGHVSLFWYQQALGQGPEFLTYFQNEAQLDKSGLPSDRFFAERPEGSVSTLKIQRTQQEDSAVYLCAIHRSPGVNTEAFFGQGTRLTVV.

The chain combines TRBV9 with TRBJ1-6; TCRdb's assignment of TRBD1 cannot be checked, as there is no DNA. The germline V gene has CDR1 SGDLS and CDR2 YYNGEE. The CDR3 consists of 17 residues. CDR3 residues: CASSLRDRSSYNSPLHF.

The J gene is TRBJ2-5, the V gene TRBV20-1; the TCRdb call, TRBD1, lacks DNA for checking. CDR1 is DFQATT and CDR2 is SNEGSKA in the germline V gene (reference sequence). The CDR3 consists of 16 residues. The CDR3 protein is CSAQAPVVAPQETQYF.

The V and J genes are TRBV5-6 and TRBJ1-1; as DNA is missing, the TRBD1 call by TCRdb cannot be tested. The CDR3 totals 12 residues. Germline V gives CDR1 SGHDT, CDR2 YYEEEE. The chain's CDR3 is CASSLAGVPAFF.